The present T cell receptor (beta chain) was sequenced within a study of blood T cell repertoires in COVID-19. At the level of the study: PBMCs, B-cell-depleted T cells, or T cells were the source of the cDNA or gDNA that made up the material.

Clones were sequenced by immunoSEQ multiplex PCR, and TCRdb holds only the in-frame ones, with some missing. This table holds some 350,000 clones, 85% to 90% found once. Individuals drawn from 24 US areas were roughly 18 to 95 years old. Assignments of participants to cohorts depended upon their own reported clinical history. Recovery among Cohort 3 donors was established by two negative PCRs, clearance, or symptom resolution. The CDR3 extends over 14 amino acids. Sample: PBMCs or T cells enriched from blood (not recorded which). V usage is TRBV21-1 and J usage is TRBJ2-3; the table's TRBD2 call for D was not verified on the DNA. TRBV21-1 is termed a pseudogene. This TCR derives from a man between 18 and 29 years old who had recovered from COVID-19. As DNA, the CDR3 is TGTGCCAGCAGCAGAGTAGCGGGAACAGATACGCAGTATTTT. Protein sequence: CASSRVAGTDTQYF.